Sequencing of this T cell receptor beta chain was carried out in a study of Ad26.COV2.S vaccination and SARS-CoV-2 variants. Clones were sequenced by immunoSEQ multiplex PCR, and TCRdb holds only the in-frame ones, with some missing. The data contain more than 400,000 clones, 80% to 95% of them seen just once; the ten biggest clones take up 1.5% to 2%. The treatment is: around 19 received Ad26.COV2.S at low or high dose, single or two shots; 5 received placebo; per-sample allocation not given. Specimen acquisition occurred on day 63 following the initial vaccine or placebo injection. Sequencing used peripheral blood, obtained in a trial of Ad26.COV2.S vaccine versus placebo. This TCR was sampled from a person between 18 and 65 years old who received the Ad26.COV2.S COVID-19 vaccine or a placebo.

The CDR3: CAWSWDQYSYEQYF. The CDR3 nucleotides read TGTGCCTGGAGTTGGGACCAATATTCCTACGAGCAGTACTTC. This rearrangement joins TRBV30 to TRBJ2-7; either TRBD1 or TRBD2 may supply D (5 bases each). The CDR3 is 14 residues long. Germline V gene sequence: CDR1 GTSNPN, CDR2 SVGIG (reference sequence). V lost 2 bases to trimming and J lost 1 base, with 12 bases between them.